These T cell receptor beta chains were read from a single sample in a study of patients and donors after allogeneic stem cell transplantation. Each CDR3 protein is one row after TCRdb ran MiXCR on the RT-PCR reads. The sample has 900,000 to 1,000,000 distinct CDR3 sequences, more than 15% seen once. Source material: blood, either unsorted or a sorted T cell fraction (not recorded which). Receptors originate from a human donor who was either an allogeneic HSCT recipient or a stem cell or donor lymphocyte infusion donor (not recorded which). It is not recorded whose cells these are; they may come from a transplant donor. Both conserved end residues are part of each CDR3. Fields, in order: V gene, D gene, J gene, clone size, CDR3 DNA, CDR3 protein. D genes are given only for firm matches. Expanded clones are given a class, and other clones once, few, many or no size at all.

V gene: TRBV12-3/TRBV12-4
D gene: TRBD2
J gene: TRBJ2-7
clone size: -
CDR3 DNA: TGTGCCAGCAGTGCGGGACTAGGGTATTCCGAGCAGTACTTC
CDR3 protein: CASSAGLGYSEQYF

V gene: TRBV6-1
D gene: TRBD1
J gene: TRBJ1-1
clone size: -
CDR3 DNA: TGTGCCAGCAGTGCTCACGGGACAGGGGGTGAAGCTTTCTTT
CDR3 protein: CASSAHGTGGEAFF

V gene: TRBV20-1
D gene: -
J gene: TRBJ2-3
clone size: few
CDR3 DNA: TGCAGTGCTAGGGTCCCCTCAGGAGATACGCAGTATTTT
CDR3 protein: CSARVPSGDTQYF

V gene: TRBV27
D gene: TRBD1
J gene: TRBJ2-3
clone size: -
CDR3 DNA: TGTGCCAGCAGTAAGACAGGGGCCTTCACAGATACGCAGTATTTT
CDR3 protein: CASSKTGAFTDTQYF

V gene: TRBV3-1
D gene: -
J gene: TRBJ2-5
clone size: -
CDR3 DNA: TGTGCCAGCAGCCAAGATGGGGAGTCCCCACGCCCCAAAGAGACCCAGTACTTC
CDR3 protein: CASSQDGESPRPKETQYF

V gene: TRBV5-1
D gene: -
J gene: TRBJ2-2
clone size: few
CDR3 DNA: TGCGCCAGCAGCTTAAGTAGTTCCCCGGGGGAGCTGTTTTTT
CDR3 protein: CASSLSSSPGELFF

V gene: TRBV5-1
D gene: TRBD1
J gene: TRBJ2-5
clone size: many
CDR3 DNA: TGTGCCAGCTCCTCGACAGGGGGCCAAGAGACCCAGTACTTC
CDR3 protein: CASSSTGGQETQYF

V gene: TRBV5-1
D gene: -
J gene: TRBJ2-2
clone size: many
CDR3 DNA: TGCGCCAGCAGCCCTGGGAGGCAAGAAGGCGCCGGGGAGCTGTTTTTT
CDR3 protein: CASSPGRQEGAGELFF

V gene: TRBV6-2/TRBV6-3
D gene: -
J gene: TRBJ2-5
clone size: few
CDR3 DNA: TGTGCCAGCATGCGGGGTGGGAGGTACCAAGAGACCCAGTACTTC
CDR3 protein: CASMRGGRYQETQYF

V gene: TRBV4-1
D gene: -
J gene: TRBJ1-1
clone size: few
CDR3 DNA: TGCGCCAGCAGCCAAGTTCCTAAAACTACTTTGAACACTGAAGCTTTCTTT
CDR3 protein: CASSQVPKTTLNTEAFF

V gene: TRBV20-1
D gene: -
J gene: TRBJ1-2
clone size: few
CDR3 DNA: TGCAGTGCTAGTCGGCGGGTAACGAACTATGGCTACACCTTC
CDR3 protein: CSASRRVTNYGYTF

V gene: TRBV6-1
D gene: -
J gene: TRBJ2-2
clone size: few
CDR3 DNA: TGTGCCAGCACCCTCGGTTCTAGCTATACCGGGGAGCTGTTTTTT
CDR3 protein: CASTLGSSYTGELFF

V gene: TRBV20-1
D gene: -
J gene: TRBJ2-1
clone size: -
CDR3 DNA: TGCAGTGCTAAGGGACTCCGGAACTACAATGAGCAGTTCTTC
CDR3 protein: CSAKGLRNYNEQFF

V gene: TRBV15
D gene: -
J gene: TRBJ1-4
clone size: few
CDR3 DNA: TGTGCCACCAGCAGAGATCCAAGCAGGGCTAATGAAAAACTGTTTTTT
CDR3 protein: CATSRDPSRANEKLFF

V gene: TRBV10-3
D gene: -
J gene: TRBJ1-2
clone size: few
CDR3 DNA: TGTGCCATCAGCCCGAAGACGGAATATGGCTACACCTTC
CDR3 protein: CAISPKTEYGYTF

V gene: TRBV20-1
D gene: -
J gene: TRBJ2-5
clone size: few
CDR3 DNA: TGCAGTGCTAGAGGGGGGTCGCTTGAGACCCAGTACTTC
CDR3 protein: CSARGGSLETQYF

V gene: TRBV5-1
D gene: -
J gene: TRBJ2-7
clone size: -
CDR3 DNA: TGCGCCAGCGGGTCAGGGGGGCCCTACGAGCAGTACTTC
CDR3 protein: CASGSGGPYEQYF

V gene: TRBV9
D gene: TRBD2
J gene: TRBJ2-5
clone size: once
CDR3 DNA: TGTGCCAGCAGCGTAGACTTGCGGGGGCAAGAGACCCAGTACTTC
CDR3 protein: CASSVDLRGQETQYF

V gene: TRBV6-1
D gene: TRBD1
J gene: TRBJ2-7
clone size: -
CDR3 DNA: TGTGCCAGCAGGATCCTACAGGGGGAAAGCGAGCAGTACTTC
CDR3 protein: CASRILQGESEQYF

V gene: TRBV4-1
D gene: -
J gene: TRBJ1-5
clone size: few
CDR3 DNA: TGCGCCAGCAGCCAAGATGAGGGGAGGGCCCAGCATTTT
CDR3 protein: CASSQDEGRAQHF

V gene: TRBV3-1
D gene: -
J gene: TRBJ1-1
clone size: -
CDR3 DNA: TGTGCCAGCGAAGGGGGAACCCTGAACACTGAAGCTTTCTTT
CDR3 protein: CASEGGTLNTEAFF

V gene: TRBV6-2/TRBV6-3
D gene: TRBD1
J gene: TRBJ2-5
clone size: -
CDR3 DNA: TGTGCCAGCATGGGGACAGAGAAACCACAAGAGACCCAGTACTTC
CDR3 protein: CASMGTEKPQETQYF

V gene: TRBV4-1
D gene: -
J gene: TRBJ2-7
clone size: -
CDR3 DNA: TGCGCCAGCAGAGTGTTAATGGCAGGGGAATACGAGCAGTACTTC
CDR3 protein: CASRVLMAGEYEQYF

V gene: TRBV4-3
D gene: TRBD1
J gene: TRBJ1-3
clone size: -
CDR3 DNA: TGCGCCAGCAGCCGGGGGACAGGGGAAGCCAACACCATATATTTT
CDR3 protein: CASSRGTGEANTIYF

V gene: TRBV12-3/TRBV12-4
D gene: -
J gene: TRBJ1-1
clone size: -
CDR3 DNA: TGTGCCAGCAGTCTCGGGACGGTAAGAATGAACACTGAAGCTTTCTTT
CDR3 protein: CASSLGTVRMNTEAFF

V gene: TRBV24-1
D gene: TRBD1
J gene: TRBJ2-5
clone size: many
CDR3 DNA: TGTGCCACCAGTGATTTGCCGGGACGGACAGGGGGCGCAATGGAGACCCAGTACTTC
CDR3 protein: CATSDLPGRTGGAMETQYF

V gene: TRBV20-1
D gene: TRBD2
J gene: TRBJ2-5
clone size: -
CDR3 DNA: TGCAGTGCTACTAGCGGGGGGGCCCTTTTGGAGACCCAGTACTTC
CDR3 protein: CSATSGGALLETQYF

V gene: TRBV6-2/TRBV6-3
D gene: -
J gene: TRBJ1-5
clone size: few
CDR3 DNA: TGTGCCAGCAGGCAGACGCAGGGATACGATCAGCCCCAGCATTTT
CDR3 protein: CASRQTQGYDQPQHF

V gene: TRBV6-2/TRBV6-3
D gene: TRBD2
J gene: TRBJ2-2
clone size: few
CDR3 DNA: TGTGCCAGCAGAGGGACTAGCGCAACGAACACCGGGGAGCTGTTTTTT
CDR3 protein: CASRGTSATNTGELFF

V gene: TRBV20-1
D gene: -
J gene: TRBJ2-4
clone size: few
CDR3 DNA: TGCAGTGCTAGAGTAATAGGGTTCGGGATCGACAAAAACATTCAGTACTTC
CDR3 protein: CSARVIGFGIDKNIQYF

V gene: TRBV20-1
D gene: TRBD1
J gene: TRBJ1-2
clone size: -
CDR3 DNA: TGCAGTGCTAGAGATAACAGGGGGTATGGCTACACCTTC
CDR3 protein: CSARDNRGYGYTF

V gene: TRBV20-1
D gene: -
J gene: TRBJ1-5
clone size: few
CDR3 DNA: TGCAGTGCTAGCAGGACATACAATCAGCCCCAGCATTTT
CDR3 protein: CSASRTYNQPQHF

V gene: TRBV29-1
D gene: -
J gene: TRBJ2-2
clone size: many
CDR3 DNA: TGCAGCGTTGAAGGCCAGTACACCGGGGAGCTGTTTTTT
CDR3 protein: CSVEGQYTGELFF

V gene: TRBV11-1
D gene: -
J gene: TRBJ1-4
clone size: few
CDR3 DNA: TGTGCCAGCAGCCACCCAGACCCAGGGGTGGGTTATTATGAAAAACTGTTTTTT
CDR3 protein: CASSHPDPGVGYYEKLFF

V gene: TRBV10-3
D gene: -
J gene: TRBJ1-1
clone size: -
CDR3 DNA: TGTGCCATCAGTGACAGGGTGGGCGCTGAAGCTTTCTTT
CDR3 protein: CAISDRVGAEAFF

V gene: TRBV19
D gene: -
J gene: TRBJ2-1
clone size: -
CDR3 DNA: TGTGCCAGTAGTATATCAGGGCTCGGGTTCGATGAGCAGTTCTTC
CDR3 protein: CASSISGLGFDEQFF

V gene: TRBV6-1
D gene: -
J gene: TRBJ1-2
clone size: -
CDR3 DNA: TGTGCCAGCAGTGAAGCGGTAGCGACAGCCTATGGCTACACCTTC
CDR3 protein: CASSEAVATAYGYTF

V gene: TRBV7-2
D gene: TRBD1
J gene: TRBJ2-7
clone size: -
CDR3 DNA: TGTGCCAGCAACACCTACACGGGACAGGGGCTCAACGAGCAGTACTTC
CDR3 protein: CASNTYTGQGLNEQYF

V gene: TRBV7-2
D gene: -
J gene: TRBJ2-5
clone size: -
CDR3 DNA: TGTGCCAGCAGCTCAGGGTCGGACAACGGGTACCAAGAGACCCAGTACTTC
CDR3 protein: CASSSGSDNGYQETQYF

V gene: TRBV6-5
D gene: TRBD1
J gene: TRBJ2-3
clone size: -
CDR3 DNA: TGTGCCAGCAGTTACCTCCGGGACAGTAACACAGATACGCAGTATTTT
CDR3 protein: CASSYLRDSNTDTQYF

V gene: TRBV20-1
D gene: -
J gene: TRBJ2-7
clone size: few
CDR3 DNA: TGCAGTGCTAGAGATTTGAGGGGGGGCTACGAGCAGTACTTC
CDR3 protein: CSARDLRGGYEQYF

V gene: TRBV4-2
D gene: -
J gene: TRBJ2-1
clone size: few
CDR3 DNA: TGTGCCAGCAGCCAACGGGGGAGAGGTGAGCAGTTCTTC
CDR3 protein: CASSQRGRGEQFF

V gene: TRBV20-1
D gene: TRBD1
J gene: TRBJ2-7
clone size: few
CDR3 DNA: TGCAGTGCTAGAGCCGTAGACAGGGTCGGGCAGTACTTC
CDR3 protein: CSARAVDRVGQYF

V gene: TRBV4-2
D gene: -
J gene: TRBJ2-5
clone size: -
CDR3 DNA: TGTGCCAGCAGCCACTACCAGGGATTGGGAGAGACCCAGTACTTC
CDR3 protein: CASSHYQGLGETQYF

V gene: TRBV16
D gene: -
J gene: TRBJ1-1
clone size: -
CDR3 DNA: TGTGCCAGCAGCCAATCGAATCGGCCCGAAGCTTTCTTT
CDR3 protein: CASSQSNRPEAFF

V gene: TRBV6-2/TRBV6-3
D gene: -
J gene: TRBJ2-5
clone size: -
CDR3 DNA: TGTGCCACCGAGTTAAGAGTAAGAGAGACCCAGTACTTC
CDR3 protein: CATELRVRETQYF

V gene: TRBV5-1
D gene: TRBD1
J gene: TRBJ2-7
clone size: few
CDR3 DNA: TGTGCCAGCAGCCCCGGGACAGGGGTGCCTTACGAGCAGTACTTC
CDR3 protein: CASSPGTGVPYEQYF

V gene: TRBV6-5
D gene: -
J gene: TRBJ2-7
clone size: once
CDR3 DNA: TGTGCCAGCAGTTACGGGGTAGCCTCCTACGAGCAGTACTTC
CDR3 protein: CASSYGVASYEQYF

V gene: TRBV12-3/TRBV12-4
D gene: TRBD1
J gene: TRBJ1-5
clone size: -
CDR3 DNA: TGTGCCAGCAGTACGATGACAGGGGGTCTCAATCAGCCCCAGCATTTT
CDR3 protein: CASSTMTGGLNQPQHF

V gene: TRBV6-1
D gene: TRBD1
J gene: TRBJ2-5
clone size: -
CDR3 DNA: TGTGCCAGCAGTGAATACGGGACAGCTCAAGAGACCCAGTACTTC
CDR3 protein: CASSEYGTAQETQYF

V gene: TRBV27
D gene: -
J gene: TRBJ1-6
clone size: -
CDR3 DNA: TGTGCCAGCTCTCGGTTGACAGACTTAAATTCACCCCTCCACTTT
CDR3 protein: CASSRLTDLNSPLHF

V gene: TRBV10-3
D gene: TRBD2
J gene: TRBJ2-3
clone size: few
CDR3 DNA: TGTGCCACACGACCACCGGGACTAGCGAGCACAGATACGCAGTATTTT
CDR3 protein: CATRPPGLASTDTQYF

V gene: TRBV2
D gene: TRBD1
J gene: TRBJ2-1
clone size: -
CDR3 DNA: TGTGCCAGCAGGTTCGACAGGGGAGCTCACAATGAGCAGTTCTTC
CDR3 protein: CASRFDRGAHNEQFF